The clone carrying this T cell receptor beta chain was picked up a small number of times. What it binds is not known. CDR3 length: 15 residues. J gave up 5 bases and V 0 bases, and 2 bases lay outside the gene matches. From germline, CDR1 is MNHEY and CDR2 SVGAGI. These data belong to a study of T cell repertoires in cytomegalovirus infection. Study as a whole: CMV infection and matching HLA type were both indicated by public TCR beta signatures. Findings and caveats of the study: Carriers of CMV and the relevant HLA type were discriminated by public TCR beta frequency. Across the ex vivo response, the dominant clonotypes were HLA-C-restricted CMV-specific TCR beta clonotypes.

TCRdb recomputed calls from the reads with MiXCR, one row per CDR3 protein. Of around 180,000 distinct CDR3 sequences detected, roughly 27% appear once; the ten largest clones hold roughly 32%. Sequencing was done on a sample of PBMCs. The chain has TRBV6-5 and TRBJ2-1; 9 positions match TRBD2. The source of this sequence is a human donor in good health (CMV status not recorded). Some clones in this sample may be carry-over from other donors' samples. The CDR3 region has the DNA TGTGCCAGCAGTTACTCTAGCGGGGGACACAATGAGCAGTTCTTC. Translated, it gives CASSYSSGGHNEQFF.